This T cell receptor (beta chain) was profiled in a study of Ad26.COV2.S vaccination and SARS-CoV-2 variants. Overall study results and limits: Breadth measured for non-spike TCRs was similar across vaccine and placebo recipients.

Repertoires were generated with immunoSEQ multiplex PCR, while TCRdb's copy carries only in-frame clones and drops some. This repertoire shows around 270,000 clones, around 90% found once; its top ten account for just under 3%. The length of the CDR3 is 18 residues. Trimming removed 7 bases at V and 1 base at J, with 23 bases between. The germline CDR1 and CDR2 sequences are SGHTA and FQGNSA. As to treatment: around 19 received Ad26.COV2.S at low or high dose, single or two shots; about 5 received placebo; per-sample allocation not given. Day 63 following the first vaccine or placebo injection was when the samples were taken. An adult aged 18-55 years in Boston served as the donor. On this clone: Antigen unknown.

The origin of this receptor is a person aged 18 to 59 who received the Ad26.COV2.S COVID-19 vaccine or a placebo. The gene calls are TRBV7-2 and TRBJ2-1; D possibly corresponds to TRBD2 (5 bases). The sequences come from peripheral blood, collected in a trial of Ad26.COV2.S vaccine versus placebo. CDR3 in DNA: TGTGCCAGCATCCCTCGAGCGGTAGTGGCGACTTCCTACAATGAGCAGTTCTTC. It yields the protein CASIPRAVVATSYNEQFF.